Listed below are T cell receptor beta chains from one sample, sequenced in a study of regulatory T cells in long-lasting Graves disease. A single record per CDR3 protein comes from TCRdb applying MiXCR to the multiplex PCR reads. This sample has 350,000 to 450,000 distinct CDR3 sequences; roughly a fifth occur once, and the top ten carry more than 13%. Source: peripheral blood mononuclear cells (PBMCs), taken when the disease was refractory, from a patient treated with antithyroid drugs. The receptors stem from a female donor with Graves disease. Both conserved end residues are part of each CDR3. The order of the fields is clone size, D gene, V gene, J gene, CDR3 protein, CDR3 DNA. The D gene is left open where the match is weak. Clone sizes are given selectively: once, few, many, or a class where the clone is expanded.

>many|NA|TRBV28|TRBJ2-7
CASSSHSYEQYF
TGTGCCAGCAGCTCACACTCCTACGAGCAGTACTTC
>few|TRBD1|TRBV7-9|TRBJ2-7
CASSFPRDRAAHEQYF
TGTGCCAGCAGCTTCCCCCGGGACAGGGCGGCCCACGAGCAGTACTTC
>NA|TRBD1|TRBV28|TRBJ2-1
CASSTSGTGGHNEQFF
TGTGCCAGCAGTACATCCGGGACAGGGGGCCACAATGAGCAGTTCTTC
>few|NA|TRBV7-9|TRBJ1-1
CASSPMAGFMNTEAFF
TGTGCCAGCAGCCCTATGGCGGGGTTCATGAACACTGAAGCTTTCTTT
>many|NA|TRBV15|TRBJ2-7
CATATESYEQYF
TGTGCCACCGCGACGGAGTCCTACGAGCAGTACTTC
>many|NA|TRBV6-9|TRBJ2-5
CASSYSNAVQETQYF
TGTGCCAGCAGTTACTCGAATGCCGTACAAGAGACCCAGTACTTC
>once|TRBD2|TRBV2|TRBJ2-1
CASSFRTSGRDEQFF
TGTGCCAGCAGTTTTAGGACTAGCGGGAGGGATGAGCAGTTCTTC
>few|NA|TRBV27|TRBJ2-7
CASSSPGAYEQYF
TGTGCCAGCAGTTCCCCGGGAGCCTACGAGCAGTACTTC
>few|NA|TRBV5-1|TRBJ2-2
CASSLGAMNTGELFF
TGCGCCAGCAGCTTGGGGGCTATGAACACCGGGGAGCTGTTTTTT
>many|NA|TRBV28|TRBJ1-1
CASSLGSLNTEAFF
TGTGCCAGCAGTTTAGGCAGTTTGAACACTGAAGCTTTCTTT
>many|NA|TRBV12-3/TRBV12-4|TRBJ1-1
CASYTGFGAFF
TGTGCCAGCTACACAGGGTTCGGTGCTTTCTTT
>NA|TRBD2|TRBV20-1|TRBJ2-3
CSARKGAGVDTQYF
TGCAGTGCTAGAAAAGGAGCGGGAGTAGATACGCAGTATTTT
>many|NA|TRBV28|TRBJ2-7
CASSSRRESSYEQYF
TGTGCCAGCAGTTCACGACGGGAGAGCTCCTACGAGCAGTACTTC
>few|TRBD2|TRBV27|TRBJ2-1
CASSREREWDEQFF
TGTGCCAGCAGTAGAGAGCGGGAGTGGGATGAGCAGTTCTTC
>NA|NA|TRBV9|TRBJ2-1
CASSVAEQLSYNEQFF
TGTGCCAGCAGCGTAGCGGAGCAACTCTCCTACAATGAGCAGTTCTTC
>many|NA|TRBV7-9|TRBJ2-7
CASSLRARVEQYF
TGTGCCAGCAGCTTAAGGGCGAGGGTTGAGCAGTACTTC
>NA|NA|TRBV5-1|TRBJ2-7
CASSLWGRKSSYEQYF
TGCGCCAGCAGCTTGTGGGGGCGGAAGAGCTCCTACGAGCAGTACTTC
>NA|NA|TRBV30|TRBJ1-1
CACRKDSIHTEAFF
TGTGCCTGTAGAAAGGACTCGATTCACACTGAAGCTTTCTTT
>few|NA|TRBV5-1|TRBJ1-1
CASSKDTEAFF
TGCGCCAGCAGCAAGGACACTGAAGCTTTCTTT
>few|NA|TRBV20-1|TRBJ2-7
CSASYRTSYEQYF
TGCAGTGCTAGTTATAGGACGTCGTACGAGCAGTACTTC
>NA|TRBD1|TRBV12-3/TRBV12-4|TRBJ1-5
CASSARTGVYQPQHF
TGTGCCAGCAGTGCCCGGACAGGGGTTTATCAGCCCCAGCATTTT
>many|NA|TRBV9|TRBJ1-1
CASSGRPLVNTEAFF
TGTGCCAGCAGCGGGCGACCTCTCGTGAACACTGAAGCTTTCTTT
>few|NA|TRBV7-9|TRBJ1-1
CASSLVGRGQNTEAFF
TGTGCCAGCAGCTTAGTTGGTAGGGGCCAGAACACTGAAGCTTTCTTT
>NA|TRBD1|TRBV27|TRBJ1-2
CASSIYPQGFYGYTF
TGTGCCAGCAGTATCTATCCACAGGGGTTCTATGGCTACACCTTC
>NA|TRBD2|TRBV4-1|TRBJ2-2
CASSQLVGGTGELFF
TGCGCCAGCAGCCAACTGGTGGGAGGGACCGGGGAGCTGTTTTTT
>few|NA|TRBV6-2/TRBV6-3|TRBJ1-1
CASSYGRSEAFF
TGTGCCAGCAGTTACGGAAGGTCTGAAGCTTTCTTT
>many|TRBD1|TRBV12-3/TRBV12-4|TRBJ1-2
CASSPTGQYGYTF
TGTGCCAGCAGTCCGACAGGGCAGTATGGCTACACCTTC
>NA|NA|TRBV28|TRBJ2-1
CASSLWGAEQFF
TGTGCCAGCAGTTTATGGGGGGCTGAGCAGTTCTTC
>NA|TRBD1|TRBV7-3|TRBJ2-4
CASSLGGDRGNIQYF
TGTGCCAGCAGCTTAGGTGGGGACAGAGGAAACATTCAGTACTTC
>NA|TRBD2|TRBV12-3/TRBV12-4|TRBJ2-3
CASCSGSSDTQYF
TGTGCCAGCTGTAGCGGGAGTTCAGATACGCAGTATTTT
>few|NA|TRBV5-5|TRBJ2-5
CASSRSAETQYF
TGTGCCAGCAGCAGGTCGGCAGAGACCCAGTACTTC
>NA|TRBD1|TRBV3-1|TRBJ1-1
CASTGGQHLNTEAFF
TGTGCCAGCACCGGGGGACAGCACCTTAACACTGAAGCTTTCTTT
>many|TRBD1|TRBV12-3/TRBV12-4|TRBJ1-2
CASSLVQGAMGGYTF
TGTGCCAGCAGTTTGGTTCAGGGGGCGATGGGGGGCTACACCTTC
>few|NA|TRBV5-4|TRBJ1-1
CASSLPGGGHTEAFF
TGTGCCAGCAGCTTGCCCGGGGGTGGGCACACTGAAGCTTTCTTT
>NA|NA|TRBV7-2|TRBJ2-2
CASSSQLWGTGELFF
TGTGCCAGCAGCTCCCAATTGTGGGGTACCGGGGAGCTGTTTTTT
>many|NA|TRBV3-1|TRBJ1-2
CASSPPGRSFSYTF
TGTGCCAGCAGCCCGCCGGGACGGAGCTTCAGCTACACCTTC
>once|NA|TRBV29-1|TRBJ2-7
CSVPGGITYEQYF
TGCAGCGTTCCCGGAGGCATCACCTACGAGCAGTACTTC
>many|TRBD2|TRBV28|TRBJ2-4
CASQGLASKNIQYF
TGTGCCAGCCAAGGACTAGCGTCCAAAAACATTCAGTACTTC
>many|NA|TRBV6-1|TRBJ2-7
CASSRPLEQYF
TGTGCCAGTTCAAGGCCTCTGGAGCAGTACTTC
>NA|TRBD2|TRBV10-2|TRBJ2-7
CASRRQGTLAGEVEQYF
TGCGCCAGCAGAAGACAGGGAACACTAGCGGGAGAGGTCGAGCAGTACTTC
>NA|NA|TRBV19|TRBJ1-2
CASRTAGVTGYTF
TGTGCCAGTAGAACAGCTGGGGTGACGGGCTACACCTTC
>few|NA|TRBV2|TRBJ2-1
CASRGDAPYNEQFF
TGTGCCAGCAGAGGGGACGCCCCCTACAATGAGCAGTTCTTC
>many|NA|TRBV28|TRBJ2-2
CASSTGSLNTGELFF
TGTGCCAGCAGTACAGGGAGTCTGAACACCGGGGAGCTGTTTTTT
>many|NA|TRBV28|TRBJ1-2
CASNRDRGYGYTF
TGTGCCAGCAACCGAGATCGGGGCTATGGCTACACCTTC
>NA|TRBD2|TRBV5-1|TRBJ2-5
CASWREIGSGGETQYF
TGCGCCAGCTGGCGGGAGATAGGTTCGGGGGGAGAGACCCAGTACTTC
>NA|TRBD1|TRBV4-1|TRBJ2-2
CASSHAGGDGELFF
TGCGCCAGCAGCCACGCAGGGGGCGACGGGGAGCTGTTTTTT
>NA|NA|TRBV19|TRBJ2-5
CASSKNRDETQYF
TGTGCCAGTAGTAAAAACAGGGATGAGACCCAGTACTTC
>once|TRBD2|TRBV15|TRBJ2-5
CATSGAPGSRMSSGPQETQYF
TGTGCCACCAGCGGAGCTCCTGGCAGCCGGATGTCTAGCGGGCCCCAAGAGACCCAGTACTTC
>many|NA|TRBV20-1|TRBJ2-5
CSAYKETQYF
TGCAGTGCTTATAAAGAGACCCAGTACTTC
>few|NA|TRBV15|TRBJ2-7
CATSRDPATAYEQYF
TGTGCCACCAGCAGAGATCCCGCGACAGCCTACGAGCAGTACTTC
>many|NA|TRBV5-1|TRBJ1-1
CASSLAGTPPEAFF
TGCGCCAGCAGCTTGGCCGGGACCCCACCTGAGGCTTTCTTT
>few|TRBD2|TRBV9|TRBJ2-7
CASSARLAGSDEQYF
TGTGCCAGCAGCGCCCGACTAGCGGGATCGGACGAGCAGTACTTC
>few|NA|TRBV9|TRBJ1-1
CASSVEPGPRMNTEAFF
TGTGCCAGCAGCGTAGAACCGGGACCTCGGATGAACACTGAAGCTTTCTTT